The 20 T cell receptor beta chains given below trace back to one sample, sequenced in a study of human T cells and chemical hapten exposure (dated by TCRdb to the early 2020s). Preparation of the library involved RACE. The listed sequencing device is NextSeq 500. TCRdb passed the public sequencing reads through fastp at Q25 and MiXCR, retaining productive beta sequences. CDR3 protein duplicates are merged, each entry listing the most common genes and DNA. In this sample the table shows about 380,000 distinct CDR3 sequences, nearly 5% of which occur a single time. In total, the top ten clones hold 2% to 2.5% of the sample. The sample's time point label is to be understood as: patch test 1, 2 weeks after DPC sensitization. The treatment or condition label on this specimen signifies: therapeutic diphenylcyclopropenone sensitization with weekly scalp DPC. The source was whole blood, collected in connection with sensitization to the hapten diphenylcyclopropenone (DPC). All receptors come from a woman between 50 and 59 years old with alopecia areata. Some clones in this sample may be carry-over from other donors' samples.

This clonotype occurred a few times. The CDR3 DNA is TGTGCCAGCAGTTTCACCCGGGGACAGGGGTTGACTGAAGCTTTCTTT. Translated: CASSFTRGQGLTEAFF. The chain uses TRBV12-3 or TRBV12-4 and TRBJ1-1, with 10 bases fitting TRBD1. The V and J ends lost 3 bases and 5 bases, in that order; junction bases with no gene match: 9. The CDR3 is 16 residues long.

Only a few counts were recorded for this clonotype. This chain uses TRBV9 with TRBJ1-4; 7 positions match TRBD1. The CDR3 runs to 15 residues. Germline CDR1 reads SGDLS; CDR2 reads YYNGEE. V gave up 0 bases and J gave up 4 bases; unmatched junction bases: 3. CDR3 sequence reads: CASSVAGTDNEKLFF. The CDR3 coding sequence is TGTGCCAGCAGCGTAGCCGGGACAGATAATGAAAAACTGTTTTTT.

This clonotype was found many times. The V call is TRBV7-9, the J call TRBJ1-4, with D perhaps matching TRBD1 (5 bases). The CDR3 spans 15 residues. Germline assignment: CDR1 SEHNR and CDR2 FQNEAQ (reference sequence). The ends were cut back, 1 base at V and 8 bases at J, with 14 bases in the middle. Written as DNA, the CDR3 is TGTGCCAGCAGCTTAGGGGGGACGGCTCTAGAAAAACTGTTTTTT. Residues: CASSLGGTALEKLFF.

This clonotype has a count of ten or more. The rearrangement uses TRBV10-3 and TRBJ2-7; 8 bases fit TRBD1. The CDR3 runs to 20 residues. V trimming: 5 bases; J trimming: 3 bases; junction bases outside the gene matches: 24. CDR1 and CDR2 from the germline V gene are ENHRY and SYGVKD. The CDR3 coding sequence is TGTGCCATCAGTCTCAAAAGCCTTCGAGGAGCAGGGGGCGAAATCTACGAGCAGTACTTC. Translated: CAISLKSLRGAGGEIYEQYF.

In its sample, this clonotype was seen a few times. V and J are TRBV6-1 and TRBJ2-7; no definite D call. V gave up 0 bases and J gave up 2 bases, with 5 bases separating them. The length of the CDR3 is 13 residues. Per germline, CDR1 MNHNS and CDR2 SASEGT. CDR3 coding DNA: TGTGCCAGCAGTGAAGCCATCGCCTACGAGCAGTACTTC. This sequence encodes CASSEAIAYEQYF.

The table lists this clonotype with many counts. This sequence joins TRBV6-6 and TRBJ2-3; the D gene is possibly TRBD2 (6 bases). Germline CDR1 MNHNY, CDR2 SVGAGI (reference sequence). V was shortened by 6 bases and J by 6 bases, with 13 bases between the two germline ends. The CDR3 loop spans 13 amino acids. The CDR3 loop reads CASRGEVQDTQYF. DNA for the CDR3: TGTGCCAGCAGAGGGGAGGTTCAGGATACGCAGTATTTT.

There are a few counts of this clonotype. The chain employs TRBV24-1 and TRBJ2-1; TRBD2 matches 10 bases. This CDR3 region has 15 residues. Germline values: CDR1 KGHDR, CDR2 SFDVKD. V was pared by 6 bases and J by 4 bases, with 5 bases of the junction left unmatched. CDR3 sequence reads: CATSLPSGSYNEQFF. Here the CDR3 DNA reads TGTGCCACCAGTCTACCTAGCGGGAGTTACAATGAGCAGTTCTTC.

The sample holds a few counts of this clonotype. The V gene is TRBV29-1, the J gene TRBJ2-5; D gene unclear. The CDR3 is made up of 10 amino acids. CDR1 and CDR2 from the germline V gene are SQVTM and ANQGSEA. V was trimmed by 7 bases and J by 7 bases, leaving 10 bases between them. CDR3 loop: CSAIHGTQYF. The DNA for the CDR3 is TGCAGCGCGATTCATGGGACCCAGTACTTC.

The table lists this clonotype with a few counts. The CDR3 nucleotides read TGTGCCAGCAGTTTAAGACAGAGGGAAAAACTGTTTTTT. It yields the protein CASSLRQREKLFF. V gene TRBV12-3 or TRBV12-4 combines with J gene TRBJ1-4; perhaps TRBD1 as D (5 bases). Trimming removed 2 bases at V and 8 bases at J, with 9 bases between. CDR3 length: 13 residues.

This clonotype was observed many times. The rearrangement links TRBV2 to TRBJ2-7; D may correspond to TRBD1 or TRBD2 (5 bases each). The V and J ends lost 8 bases and 3 bases respectively, with 5 bases between them. The CDR3 length is 10 residues. Germline CDR1 reads SNHLY; CDR2 reads FYNNEI. The DNA of the CDR3 is TGTGCCAGCGGGGGCTACGAGCAGTACTTC. Its protein product is CASGGYEQYF.

This clonotype has a count of ten or more. The CDR3 region has the DNA TGCAGTGCTAGTGTGCAGGGGTTCGCAGATACGCAGTATTTT. This translates into CSASVQGFADTQYF. V gene TRBV20-1 combines with J gene TRBJ2-3, with a tentative D call TRBD1 (6 bases). V shed 3 bases and J shed 4 bases, with 14 bases lying between them. CDR1 is DFQATT and CDR2 is SNEGSKA in the germline V gene (reference sequence). This CDR3 has 14 amino acids.

This clonotype has at least ten counts. This chain's CDR3 is CSAPQGNYGYTF. The CDR3 bases are TGCAGTGCTCCACAGGGAAACTATGGCTACACCTTC. The rearrangement joins TRBV20-1 to TRBJ1-2; possible D gene TRBD1, 6 bases. This CDR3 is 12 amino acids long. V dropped 5 bases and J dropped 2 bases, with 9 bases sitting between them. Germline CDR1 reads DFQATT; CDR2 reads SNEGSKA (reference sequence).

This clonotype was seen at least ten times. The chain carries TRBV7-2 and TRBJ2-1, with D possibly called TRBD1 or TRBD2 (5 bases each). This CDR3 is 15 amino acids long. Germline V CDR1 and CDR2: SGHTA, FQGNSA. Trimming took off 5 bases at V and 4 bases at J, with 15 bases between the two ends. The CDR3 DNA follows: TGTGCCAGCAGCCTATCGAGGGGACGTTACAATGAGCAGTTCTTC. It encodes CASSLSRGRYNEQFF.

This clonotype was seen a few times. The chain links TRBV27 to TRBJ2-1, with TRBD1 as a possible D gene (6 bases). V gave up 0 bases and J gave up 5 bases, with 11 bases separating them. CDR3 length: 15 residues. CDR1 MNHEY and CDR2 SMNVEV come from the germline V gene (reference sequence). The CDR3 DNA follows: TGTGCCAGCAGTTTATCAGGGGGTGTTCACAATGAGCAGTTCTTC. It is translated as CASSLSGGVHNEQFF.

Note on this clonotype: The junction departs from the called germline gene at one end, perhaps through a read error. This chain links TRBV27 with TRBJ1-2; no firm D call. Germline CDR1 and CDR2: MNHEY and SMNVEV (reference sequence). There are 15 residues in the CDR3. The CDR3 is CASSPSLTLNYGYTF. The DNA of the CDR3 is TGTGCCAGCAGTCCATCTCTCACACTTAACTATGGCTACACATTC.

This clonotype was observed a few times. V is TRBV7-9 and J is TRBJ2-1; tentatively, D is TRBD1 (6 bases). CDR3 length equals 15 residues. Trimming pared 5 bases from V and 6 bases from J, leaving 17 bases between. Per the germline V gene, CDR1 is SEHNR and CDR2 is FQNEAQ (reference sequence). The CDR3 nucleotides read TGTGCCAGCAGCCACCTGCAGGGGCACGGCAATGAGCAGTTCTTC. Translation: CASSHLQGHGNEQFF.

In this sample, this clonotype turned up many times. This chain connects TRBV28 to TRBJ1-1; 8 bases align to TRBD1. The CDR3 extends over 12 amino acids. The V segment lost 4 bases and the J segment 11 bases; nucleotides outside the gene matches: 6. Looked up from germline, CDR1 is MDHEN and CDR2 is SYDVKM. CDR3 amino acids: CASSSGTGRAFF. The CDR3 DNA reads TGTGCCAGCAGTTCGGGGACAGGTAGGGCTTTCTTT.

The J gene is TRBJ1-1, the V gene TRBV18; D remains ambiguous. Per germline, CDR1 KGHSH and CDR2 LQKENI. V was shortened by 3 bases and J by 6 bases, with 11 bases between the two germline ends. This CDR3 comprises 13 residues. CDR3 nucleotide sequence: TGTGCCAGCTCACCGAATATAGAGGCTGAAGCTTTCTTT. Residues: CASSPNIEAEAFF.

This clonotype was detected ten times or more. V usage is TRBV13 and J usage is TRBJ1-4, with D perhaps matching TRBD1 (6 bases). Between the trimmed V and J ends, which lost 5 bases and 4 bases, there was a span of 11 bases. The CDR3 extends over 14 amino acids. Germline CDR1 reads PRHDT; CDR2 reads FYEKMQ (reference sequence). DNA for the CDR3: TGTGCCAGCAGCGCCGGGACAAGTAATGAAAAACTGTTTTTT. This translates into CASSAGTSNEKLFF.

This chain joins TRBV12-3 or TRBV12-4 and TRBJ2-6; the D gene is possibly TRBD2 (6 bases). The CDR3 runs 15 residues. The V gene lost 7 bases and the J gene lost 2 bases, with 12 bases spanning the gap. The CDR3 loop reads CASNVRGTGANVLTF. CDR3 coding DNA: TGTGCCAGCAACGTGCGGGGTACTGGGGCCAACGTCCTGACTTTC.